This T cell receptor beta chain was documented in a study of T cell repertoires in cytomegalovirus infection. Overall study: It was the public TCR beta signatures that indicated both CMV infection and matching HLA type.

This clonotype was detected a few times. What it recognizes is unknown. One entry per CDR3 protein, called by TCRdb with MiXCR from the reads. The sample holds a few hundred thousand distinct CDR3 sequences, around two fifths seen once. The CDR3 runs to 14 residues. V lost 0 bases to trimming and J lost 6 bases, with 10 bases between them. Germline V lookup: CDR1 SGHRS, CDR2 YFSETQ. This sequence originates from a human donor in good health (CMV status not recorded). Some clones in this sample may be carry-over from other donors' samples. V and J are TRBV5-1 and TRBJ2-1; D perhaps matches TRBD2 (5 bases). The specimen was cultured PBMCs, collected from culture after CMV antigen stimulation. The CDR3 loop is CASSLGRVTNEQFF. The CDR3 nucleotides are TGCGCCAGCAGCTTGGGGCGGGTAACCAATGAGCAGTTCTTC.